A selection of T cell receptor beta chains follows, all from one sample in a study of cytotoxic CD8 clonotypes in ibrutinib-treated CLL. Some clones are missing from TCRdb's copy, which holds only in-frame ones; the method was immunoSEQ multiplex PCR. The data show hundreds of thousands of clones, around four fifths seen once. The specimen comprised PBMCs, sampled before ibrutinib treatment. These receptor sequences come from a human donor with chronic lymphocytic leukemia. Both conserved end residues are part of each CDR3. Fields, in order: clone size, J gene, V gene, CDR3 protein. The size of a clone is reported for some rows only, either as once, few or many, or as a class for expanded clones.

clone size: -
J gene: TRBJ2-3
V gene: TRBV7-2
CDR3 protein: CASSLAGVDTQYF

clone size: -
J gene: TRBJ2-7
V gene: TRBV7-6
CDR3 protein: CASSLAEASSYEQYF

clone size: once
J gene: TRBJ1-3
V gene: TRBV6-1
CDR3 protein: CASSEATVSGNTIYF

clone size: -
J gene: TRBJ2-7
V gene: TRBV28
CDR3 protein: CASSFEAIYEQYF

clone size: -
J gene: TRBJ1-1
V gene: TRBV16
CDR3 protein: CASSQGDATVMNTEAFF

clone size: -
J gene: TRBJ1-2
V gene: TRBV28
CDR3 protein: CASSLPDRGWYGYTF

clone size: -
J gene: TRBJ2-1
V gene: TRBV13
CDR3 protein: CASSSWAGPTGEQFF

clone size: -
J gene: TRBJ2-2
V gene: TRBV14
CDR3 protein: CASSQGLWTGELFF

clone size: -
J gene: TRBJ2-2
V gene: TRBV30
CDR3 protein: CAWSSEDGELFF

clone size: once
J gene: TRBJ2-7
V gene: TRBV9
CDR3 protein: CASSVASGRAGVNEQYF

clone size: -
J gene: TRBJ2-5
V gene: TRBV6-6
CDR3 protein: CASSYGGGWETQYF

clone size: -
J gene: TRBJ1-4
V gene: TRBV7-2
CDR3 protein: CASSLGPGGEKLFF

clone size: -
J gene: TRBJ2-1
V gene: TRBV10-3
CDR3 protein: CAISPWRDLGNEQFF

clone size: few
J gene: TRBJ2-1
V gene: TRBV28
CDR3 protein: CSSSPPGLAGINEQFF

clone size: -
J gene: TRBJ2-7
V gene: TRBV4-3
CDR3 protein: CASSRAYEQYF

clone size: -
J gene: TRBJ2-7
V gene: TRBV27
CDR3 protein: CASSPLAGSSYEQYF

clone size: -
J gene: TRBJ2-2
V gene: TRBV4-3
CDR3 protein: CASSRGGSTGELFF

clone size: -
J gene: TRBJ2-1
V gene: TRBV7-3
CDR3 protein: CASSLTYPVGEQFF

clone size: -
J gene: TRBJ2-1
V gene: TRBV10-1
CDR3 protein: CATGTSGSSIPFF

clone size: -
J gene: TRBJ2-7
V gene: TRBV9
CDR3 protein: CASSVTSVQGYEQYF

clone size: -
J gene: TRBJ2-7
V gene: TRBV10-3
CDR3 protein: CAISLDRGLLYEQYF

clone size: -
J gene: TRBJ2-1
V gene: TRBV11-2
CDR3 protein: CASSLGTALNNEQFF

clone size: -
J gene: TRBJ2-2
V gene: TRBV25-1
CDR3 protein: CASSDRDSGRGTGELFF

clone size: -
J gene: TRBJ2-7
V gene: TRBV20-1
CDR3 protein: CSAPRFYEQYF

clone size: -
J gene: TRBJ2-7
V gene: TRBV7-2
CDR3 protein: CASSLGSGSYEQYF

clone size: -
J gene: TRBJ2-7
V gene: TRBV6-5
CDR3 protein: CASRTGGGYEQYF

clone size: -
J gene: TRBJ2-3
V gene: TRBV4-2
CDR3 protein: CASSQVAGRRTDTQYF

clone size: -
J gene: TRBJ2-7
V gene: TRBV5-1
CDR3 protein: CASSLWTQSYEQYF

clone size: -
J gene: TRBJ2-3
V gene: TRBV5-1
CDR3 protein: CASSLDGSSTDTQYF

clone size: -
J gene: TRBJ1-2
V gene: TRBV6-5
CDR3 protein: CASSSTPNYGYTF

clone size: -
J gene: TRBJ2-1
V gene: TRBV5-1
CDR3 protein: CARMGDRPHNEQFF

clone size: -
J gene: TRBJ2-7
V gene: TRBV11-3
CDR3 protein: CASSLGAAGEGEQYF

clone size: -
J gene: TRBJ1-4
V gene: TRBV25-1
CDR3 protein: CASSDRGSNEKLFF

clone size: once
J gene: TRBJ2-1
V gene: TRBV9
CDR3 protein: CASSVVSGSNEQFF

clone size: -
J gene: TRBJ2-7
V gene: TRBV5-1
CDR3 protein: CASSLAGGGLEQYF

clone size: -
J gene: TRBJ1-2
V gene: TRBV6-5
CDR3 protein: CASSYQGQGANYGYTF

clone size: -
J gene: TRBJ2-1
V gene: TRBV27
CDR3 protein: CASSPRGYNEQFF

clone size: -
J gene: TRBJ2-3
V gene: TRBV30
CDR3 protein: CAWMASGITDTQYF

clone size: -
J gene: TRBJ2-5
V gene: TRBV29-1
CDR3 protein: CSVHRGQETQYF

clone size: -
J gene: TRBJ2-1
V gene: TRBV2
CDR3 protein: CASRSGTGGNNEQFF

clone size: -
J gene: TRBJ2-1
V gene: TRBV4-2
CDR3 protein: CASSHPPYNEQFF

clone size: few
J gene: TRBJ2-5
V gene: TRBV7-3
CDR3 protein: CASSERCTQYF

clone size: few
J gene: TRBJ1-1
V gene: TRBV29-1
CDR3 protein: CSVEGRLEAFF

clone size: -
J gene: TRBJ2-5
V gene: TRBV7-8
CDR3 protein: CASSAIVGSVNQETQYF

clone size: -
J gene: TRBJ2-3
V gene: TRBV7-2
CDR3 protein: CASSSASGITWSDTQYF

clone size: -
J gene: TRBJ2-4
V gene: TRBV14
CDR3 protein: CASSQQLAGVSNIQYF

clone size: -
J gene: TRBJ2-1
V gene: TRBV18
CDR3 protein: CASSPERVFNEQFF

clone size: few
J gene: TRBJ2-1
V gene: TRBV5-1
CDR3 protein: CASSSSVGSYNEQFF